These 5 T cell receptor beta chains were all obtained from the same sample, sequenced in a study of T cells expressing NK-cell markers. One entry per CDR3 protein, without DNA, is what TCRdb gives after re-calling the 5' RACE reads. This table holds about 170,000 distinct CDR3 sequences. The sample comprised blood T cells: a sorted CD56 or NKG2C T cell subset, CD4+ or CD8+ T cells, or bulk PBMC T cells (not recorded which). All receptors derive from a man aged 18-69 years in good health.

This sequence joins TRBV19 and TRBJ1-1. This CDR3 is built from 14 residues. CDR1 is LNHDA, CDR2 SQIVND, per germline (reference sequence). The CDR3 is CASSSQTLNTEAFF.

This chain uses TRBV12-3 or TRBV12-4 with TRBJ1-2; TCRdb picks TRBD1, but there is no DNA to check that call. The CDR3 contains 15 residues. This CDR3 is CASSTRDRLGYGYTF.

CDR3 region: CASSPRSSYEQYF. This chain joins TRBV7-9 and TRBJ2-7. This CDR3 has 13 amino acids. Per the germline V gene, CDR1 is SEHNR and CDR2 is FQNEAQ (reference sequence).

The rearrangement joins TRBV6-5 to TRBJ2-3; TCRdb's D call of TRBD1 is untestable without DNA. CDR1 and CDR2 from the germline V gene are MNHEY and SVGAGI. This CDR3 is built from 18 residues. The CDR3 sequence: CASSYGIGTGRFRDTQYF.

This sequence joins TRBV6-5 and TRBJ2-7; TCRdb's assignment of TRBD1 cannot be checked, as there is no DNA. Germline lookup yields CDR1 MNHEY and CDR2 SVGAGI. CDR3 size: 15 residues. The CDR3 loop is CASSSPPGQGYEQYF.